The clone carrying this TCR beta chain was seen ten or more times. Antigen specificity is unknown. The PCR was carried out with 60 Vbeta primers and 13 Jbeta primers. Data came from immunoSEQ multiplex PCR; TCRdb stores just in-frame clones and leaves some out. The sample holds about 130,000 clones, roughly 75% seen once. These data originate in a study of cytomegalovirus exposure and HLA in healthy donors. Findings of the study overall: Many donors carried some public TCRs, although rarity characterized most TCR sequences.

Specimen: PBMCs. This sequence originates from a man aged 25-40 years in good health.

CDR3 bases: TGTGCCAGCAGTGGCGGACAGGGTGGTCAGCCCCAGCATTTT. This sequence encodes CASSGGQGGQPQHF. The rearrangement joins TRBV6-1 to TRBJ1-5; 8 nucleotides match TRBD1. J was trimmed by 6 bases and V by 4 bases; bases with no gene match: 5. The CDR3 is 14 residues long. Germline values: CDR1 MNHNS, CDR2 SASEGT.